The present TCR beta chain was sequenced within a study of CD8+CD57+ T cells in acquired aplastic anemia. Background on the study: Across the sorted CD4+ and CD8+ cells, DNA amounts averaged around 3.2 ug. Study-level points and caveats: Between the patient and control groups, CD8+ Simpson's diversity did not differ significantly. Patients and controls had in common twenty-nine CD8+ CDR3 sequences.

Profiling that covered TCR beta VDJ and CDR3 relied on genomic DNA as its template. MiXCR, run by TCRdb on the reads, gives a single entry per CDR3 protein. The sample shows around 250,000 distinct CDR3 sequences, 56% of them seen only once. About this clonotype itself: Antigen unknown.

The V and J ends lost 2 bases and 4 bases, in that order; junction bases with no gene match: 17. CDR3 size: 18 residues. Germline assignment: CDR1 DFQATT and CDR2 SNEGSKA (reference sequence). The receptor comes from a human donor with severe aplastic anemia or a healthy control (not recorded which). This chain uses TRBV20-1 with TRBJ2-3; 8 bases are shared with TRBD2. What was sequenced was sorted CD4+, CD8+, or CD8+CD57+ T cells (not recorded which) from PBMCs. The CDR3 nucleotides read TGCAGTGCTAGAATCCATTCCTGGGCGGGAGGAGGCGCAGATACGCAGTATTTT. It yields the protein CSARIHSWAGGGADTQYF.